The 27 T cell receptor beta chains below were found in one sample sequenced in a study of tumor-infiltrating lymphocytes in primary liver carcinoma (dated 2017 in TCRdb). TCRdb names Illumina HiSeq 2500 as the instrument used. TCRbeta-specific cDNA was reverse-transcribed from roughly 500 ng total RNA using a constant-region primer and ProtoScript II reverse transcriptase. TCRbeta libraries were built with three nested multiplex PCR rounds, a slightly modified ARM-PCR procedure. The first two PCR rounds used multiplex TRBV1-TRBV30 forward primers with a Cbeta reverse primer, each for about 9 cycles. TCRdb cleaned the public reads at Q25 with fastp, built clones with MiXCR and kept in-frame beta chains. Each CDR3 protein appears once, grouped with its most common genes and DNA. In all, the sample holds approximately 190,000 distinct CDR3 sequences, and about 85% of those were seen once. 15% to 20% of the sample rests with the top ten.

Total RNA and DNA were co-extracted from around 20-30 mg of bulk tissue with the AllPrep DNA/RNA mini kit, without cell sorting. The sample taken for sequencing was tumor tissue from primary liver carcinoma. The receptor set was obtained from a man aged 35 to 55 with primary liver carcinoma and hepatitis B virus infection.

Concerning this clonotype itself: A much larger clone lies one base from this, so it may be a read error. The chain links TRBV24-1 to TRBJ2-3; D is ambiguous. The germline V gene encodes CDR1 KGHDR and CDR2 SFDVKD. V gave up 4 bases and J gave up 6 bases, with 13 bases separating them. There are 14 residues in the CDR3. CDR3 amino acids: CATSDNRGLDTQYF. For the CDR3, the DNA is TGTGCCACCAGTGACAACCGTGGTCTGGATACGCAGTATTTT.

With respect to this clonotype: At one end the junction does not follow the germline gene, possibly because of a read error. This chain joins TRBV6-2 or TRBV6-3 and TRBJ2-3; D is possibly TRBD1 (6 bases). The germline V gene encodes CDR1 MNHEY and CDR2 SVGEGT. The CDR3 extends over 14 amino acids. The CDR3 reads CSSSQRVGGDTQYF. CDR3 nucleotides: TGTTCCAGCAGCCAAAGGGTAGGGGGTGATACGCAGTATTTT.

This clonotype was recorded only once. The junction departs from the called germline gene at one end, perhaps through a read error. The rearrangement uses TRBV7-8 and TRBJ1-2; a possible D gene is TRBD1 (6 bases). This CDR3 has 16 amino acids. The germline CDR1 and CDR2 sequences are SGHVS and FQNEAQ. The CDR3 is CASSLSRQGLEYDYSF. For the CDR3, the DNA is TGTGCCAGCAGCTTATCCCGCCAGGGGTTAGAGTATGACTACAGCTTC.

A note on this clonotype: Because it lacks the conserved phenylalanine or tryptophan at the end, this CDR3 is likely a read error. The V gene is TRBV11-2, the J gene TRBJ2-5, with D hard to call. V was shortened by 5 bases and J by 4 bases, with 17 bases between the two germline ends. The germline CDR1 and CDR2 sequences are SGHAT and FQNNGV. This CDR3 contains 15 residues. The CDR3 sequence is CASSPVWLLPETQYL. The CDR3 DNA is TGTGCCAGCAGCCCCGTCTGGCTACTCCCAGAGACCCAGTACTTA.

Details on this clonotype: A much larger clone sits a single nucleotide away, making a read error possible. The chain employs TRBV6-4 and TRBJ2-3; 8 bases map to TRBD2. CDR3 length equals 15 residues. From germline, CDR1 is MRHNA and CDR2 SNTAGT. This CDR3 reads CVSSDSSGSTDTQYF. CDR3 DNA sequence: TGTGTCAGCAGTGACTCTAGCGGGAGCACAGATACGCAGTATTTT.

The chain combines TRBV7-3 with TRBJ2-3; D may match TRBD1 or TRBD2 (5 bases each). This CDR3 comprises 14 residues. CDR1 and CDR2 from the germline V gene are SGHTA and FQGTGA. The germline V and J ends were trimmed by 2 bases and 4 bases, with 10 bases remaining between them. CDR3 in DNA: TGTGCCAGCAGCTTAGCGAGGGGACCAGATACGCAGTATTTT. Amino acid sequence: CASSLARGPDTQYF.

Remarks on this clonotype: Germline is not matched at one junction end, which may reflect a read error. This chain joins TRBV11-1 and TRBJ2-3; D perhaps matches TRBD2 (6 bases). Germline CDR1 and CDR2: SGHAT and FQDESV (reference sequence). The length of the CDR3 is 19 residues. This chain's CDR3 is CTSSSGGGSVGALTDTKYF. The CDR3 DNA is TGTACCAGCAGCTCTGGGGGAGGCTCTGTAGGAGCCCTCACAGATACGAAGTATTTT.

Regarding this clonotype: Sequence at one end of the junction differs from germline and may be a read error. The V call is TRBV29-1, the J call TRBJ2-5, with D maybe TRBD1 (6 bases). CDR3 length: 13 amino acids. Germline lookup yields CDR1 SQVTM and CDR2 ANQGSEA. The CDR3: CSVESTGKQTQYF. Written as DNA, the CDR3 is TGTAGCGTTGAATCTACAGGGAAGCAGACCCAGTACTTC.

This clonotype has only one observation. A much bigger clone sits one base away, suggesting this may be a read error. V is TRBV28 and J is TRBJ2-3; D is ambiguous. CDR1 MDHEN and CDR2 SYDVKM come from the germline V gene. The V end was cut by 6 bases, the J end by 5 bases, with 9 bases between. CDR3 length equals 12 residues. CDR3 bases: TGTGCCAGCAGACGCGAAATAGATACGCAGTATTTT. Protein product: CASRREIDTQYF.

Remarks on this clonotype: The germline gene is not matched at one end of the junction; a read error may be the cause. The chain recombines TRBV12-3 or TRBV12-4 with TRBJ2-5; D unclear. This CDR3 has 13 residues. CDR3 in amino acids: CAISLVHGETQYF. The CDR3 nucleotides are TGTGCCATCAGTTTGGTACATGGGGAGACCCAGTACTTC.

Turning to this clonotype: One end of the junction fails to match germline, which may point to a read error. The gene calls are TRBV4-2 and TRBJ2-1, with 10 bases matching TRBD1. CDR3 length equals 16 residues. The germline gives CDR1 LGHNA, CDR2 YNFKEQ. Here the CDR3 reads CVNSHAGGQGNNEQIF. The CDR3 DNA sequence: TGTGTCAACAGCCACGCCGGGGGACAGGGGAACAATGAGCAGATCTTC.

The sample holds one count of this clonotype. The chain links TRBV4-3 to TRBJ2-1; 8 nucleotides agree with TRBD2. This CDR3 region has 16 residues. V gave up 0 bases and J gave up 13 bases; unmatched junction bases: 14. Germline V gives CDR1 LGHNA, CDR2 YSLEER. CDR3 nucleotide sequence: TGCGCCAGCAGCCAAGACCAAGCTTCCAGCGGGAGTACTCAGTTCTTC. Residues: CASSQDQASSGSTQFF.

Notes on this clonotype: This may come from a read error, since a much larger clone is one base off. The chain combines TRBV9 with TRBJ2-1, with 8 bases identical to TRBD1. Germline CDR1 and CDR2: SGDLS and YYNGEE. The CDR3 spans 15 residues. Trimming cost V 9 bases and J 8 bases; bases outside gene matches: 16. CDR3 sequence reads: CAITRGTGGSDEQFF. CDR3 in DNA: TGTGCCATCACCCGCGGGACAGGTGGTAGTGATGAGCAGTTCTTC.

This clonotype was recorded many times. The CDR3 DNA reads as TGCAGCGTTGAAGATCAGGCGGGACGGTACTCTGGAAACACCATATATTTT. It specifies CSVEDQAGRYSGNTIYF. The V call is TRBV29-1, the J call TRBJ1-3, with D possibly matching TRBD1 (5 bases). The CDR3 loop spans 17 amino acids. Germline V gene lookup returns CDR1 SQVTM and CDR2 ANQGSEA. Trimming left V 0 bases short and J 0 bases short, with 15 bases between.

Of note for this clonotype: Relative to the germline gene, one junction end is altered; a read error may explain this. This chain joins TRBV5-4 and TRBJ1-2; a possible D gene is TRBD1 (5 bases). CDR1 and CDR2 from the germline V gene are SGHNT and YYREEE (reference sequence). The length of the CDR3 is 19 residues. The CDR3 region has the DNA TGTGTCAGCAGCTTGGGTCTCGGTGGGGGACCCCAGGGCGGGCAGGGCTACACTTTC. As protein: CVSSLGLGGGPQGGQGYTF.

The rearrangement joins TRBV6-2 or TRBV6-3 to TRBJ2-1, with D possibly matching TRBD1 (5 bases). V lost 2 bases, J lost 7 bases, and 12 bases lay in between. The CDR3 sequence is 14 residues long. Germline CDR1 reads MNHEY; CDR2 reads SVGEGT. The CDR3 region has the DNA TGTGCCAGCAGTTACACTACAGGATCGAATGAGCAGTTCTTC. It codes for CASSYTTGSNEQFF.

This clonotype was observed a single time. An end of the junction differs from the germline gene, which may be a read error. CDR3 sequence reads: CASSEVVGKQLF. The CDR3 DNA sequence: TGTGCCAGCAGCGAGGTTGTGGGTAAGCAGTTATTT. The chain couples TRBV11-1 to TRBJ2-1, with D unclear. The germline V gene has CDR1 SGHAT and CDR2 FQDESV (reference sequence). The CDR3 runs to 12 residues.

This clonotype has just one count. The V and J genes are TRBV6-1 and TRBJ2-4, with 9 bases that match TRBD1. V trimming: 8 bases; J trimming: 9 bases; junction bases outside the gene matches: 11. The CDR3 totals 14 residues. Germline-derived CDR1 and CDR2 are MNHNS and SASEGT. The CDR3, as DNA: TGTGCCAGCTATGAGGGGACAGGGTCCCGCATTCAGTACTTC. Translating it yields CASYEGTGSRIQYF.

The CDR3 spells CASSPTRDNLNTEAFF. DNA of the CDR3: TGTGCCAGCTCACCGACCCGCGACAATCTGAACACTGAAGCTTTCTTT. The chain couples TRBV18 to TRBJ1-1; D is unclear. Germline CDR1 KGHSH, CDR2 LQKENI. This CDR3 contains 16 residues. Between the trimmed V and J ends, which lost 3 bases and 0 bases, there was a span of 14 bases.

As concerns this clonotype: A read error may account for a junction end that differs from germline. This chain links TRBV29-1 with TRBJ2-1; no clear D. Looked up from germline, CDR1 is SQVTM and CDR2 is ANQGSEA. CDR3 length equals 14 residues. The CDR3 loop reads CSVVRTESYNEEFF. Written as DNA, the CDR3 is TGCAGTGTTGTTAGGACGGAATCCTATAATGAGGAGTTCTTC.

In DNA, the CDR3 is TGTGCCAGCAGTGAAGGAGGAATAGTTAGCTATCTGCCCCAGCATTTT. It codes for CASSEGGIVSYLPQHF. This sequence joins TRBV6-1 and TRBJ1-5; D call uncertain. This CDR3 is 16 amino acids long. Germline V gives CDR1 MNHNS, CDR2 SASEGT. V was cut by 1 base and J by 9 bases, with 19 bases left in between.

Points on this clonotype: The junction shows a germline mismatch at one end, possibly a read error. Here the CDR3 reads CASITGGANTGELFF. The CDR3 coding sequence is TGTGCCAGCATTACAGGGGGGGCGAACACAGGGGAGCTCTTTTTT. The rearrangement joins TRBV6-6 to TRBJ2-2, with D possibly matching TRBD1 (8 bases). There are 15 residues in the CDR3. The germline gives CDR1 MNHNY, CDR2 SVGAGI (reference sequence).

This clonotype was observed once. The chain has TRBV4-3 and TRBJ1-1; no definite D call. The CDR3 has 13 residues. Trimming left V 7 bases short and J 2 bases short, with 11 bases between. Germline values: CDR1 LGHNA, CDR2 YSLEER. Written as DNA, the CDR3 is TGCGCCAGCAACAAAAAACGTAACACTGAAGCTTTCTTT. Its protein product is CASNKKRNTEAFF.

This clonotype has a single count. The junction does not match germline at one end; this may be a read error. The chain carries TRBV11-3 and TRBJ2-1; D not certain. The CDR3 is 14 residues long. Germline V gene lookup returns CDR1 SGHNT and CDR2 YENEEA. The chain's CDR3 is CASSLGFSINEQSF. The CDR3 DNA sequence: TGTGCCAGCAGCTTAGGCTTCTCGATCAATGAGCAGTCGTTC.

The rearrangement links TRBV18 to TRBJ2-2; TRBD1 matches 7 bases. V trimming: 5 bases; J trimming: 4 bases; junction bases outside the gene matches: 4. CDR3 size: 14 residues. Germline CDR1 reads KGHSH; CDR2 reads LQKENI. The CDR3 nucleotides are TGTGCCAGCTCAATAGGACAGGCCACCGGGGAGCTGTTTTTT. Amino acid sequence: CASSIGQATGELFF.

The chain is built from TRBV7-2 and TRBJ2-1, with unresolved D. V shed 7 bases and J shed 8 bases, with 12 bases lying between them. Looked up from germline, CDR1 is SGHTA and CDR2 is FQGNSA. This CDR3 contains 12 residues. CDR3 sequence reads: CASNCPPYEQFF. The CDR3 bases are TGTGCCAGCAACTGTCCCCCCTATGAGCAGTTCTTC.

On this clonotype: One junction end disagrees with the germline gene, perhaps due to a read error. The chain carries TRBV10-2 and TRBJ2-1, with D maybe TRBD2 (6 bases). The CDR3 sequence is 11 residues long. Germline V CDR1 and CDR2: WSHSY, SAAADI. CDR3 in amino acids: CACSTSNERFF. As DNA, the CDR3 is TGCGCCTGCAGCACTAGCAATGAGCGGTTCTTC.